This T cell receptor (beta chain) was sequenced in a study of Ad26.COV2.S vaccination and SARS-CoV-2 variants. Study conclusions and caveats: The placebo group had lower spike-specific TCR breadth than the vaccine recipients did. Following vaccination, spike-specific CD8+ and CD4+ T cell responses reportedly exhibited substantial breadth. Similar non-spike TCR breadth was observed in recipients of vaccine and of placebo. Total T cell responses, in the TCR breadth and depth analyses, may have been underestimated.

Here immunoSEQ multiplex PCR was the method, and the copy in TCRdb shows in-frame clones only, minus some. The sample comprises around 94,000 clones, around 80% of which are singletons, and 17% rests with the top ten. This CDR3 is 15 amino acids long. Trimming left V 3 bases short and J 7 bases short, with 16 bases between. Germline V gene data show CDR1 as SGHDN and CDR2 as FVKESK. About this clone: What it binds is not known.

The input for sequencing was peripheral blood, taken after recovery from COVID-19. The chain joins TRBV14 to TRBJ2-1, with unresolved D. The TCR was taken from a human donor who had recovered from COVID-19. CDR3 sequence reads: CASSQRRVFANEQFF. The CDR3, as DNA: TGTGCCAGCAGCCAGCGAAGGGTATTTGCGAATGAGCAGTTCTTC.